This record concerns one TCR beta chain sequence. The table lists this clonotype with many counts. Its target antigen remains unknown. Per-nucleotide qualities are absent, and no much larger clonotype sits a single base away. The data originate from a study of prognosis after radiotherapy for stage I lung cancer (dated by TCRdb to about 2021). Broadly, across the study: Between early 2018 and January 2019, 20 or so patients with stage I NSCLC were enrolled in Nanjing, China. Newly diagnosed primary stage I lung tumors were present in 13 to 15 patients, and oligometastatic NSCLC after surgical resection of the primary tumor was present in a handful of patients. Every patient was regarded as medically inoperable, because of comorbidities in more than 10 cases and refusal of surgery in roughly 7 cases. Ages in the cohort of about a dozen men and over 5 women ranged from roughly 50 to 85 years, with a median of 74. Tumor histology was squamous cell carcinoma in more than 5 patients and adenocarcinoma in about a dozen. SBRT was delivered in 3 to 5 fractions with a biologically effective dose of at least 100 Gy, and image-guided IMRT or VMAT was used for delivery. In every patient, SBRT was given without any concurrent therapy. After SBRT, distant metastases developed in about 20% of the 19 patients at a median of 7 months, while the remaining 15 patients had no significant progression. Peripheral blood TCR beta repertoires were profiled in stage I NSCLC patients before and after stereotactic body radiotherapy, and the study then linked these repertoires to distant failure. The study sequenced about 38 blood samples from 19 patients, one before and one after SBRT per patient.

All patients had node-negative disease on CT and PET/CT, and none had a history of other malignancies or had previously received chemotherapy or radiotherapy. At each of the two time points, 5 to 6 milliliters of peripheral venous blood were collected into EDTA tubes. PBMCs were isolated by Ficoll-Paque Plus density-gradient centrifugation. Right after collection, samples were placed at -80 degrees C and kept there until analysis. The paper's findings and limits, for the study overall: Differences by metastasis status were reportedly seen in TRBV and TRBJ usage frequencies, involving two V genes at baseline and, after SBRT, several V genes and two J genes. The small cohort and short follow-up limited the study, so independent validation of the findings is needed. After SBRT, the count of unique TCR clones dropped from a median of approximately 11,000 beforehand to nearly 7,000 afterward (Wilcoxon paired P=0.011). All reported P values were unadjusted for multiple comparisons. Post-SBRT Shannon entropy and its change from baseline were lower in patients who developed distant metastases; baseline Shannon entropy was not associated with metastases. Tumor specificity of expanded TCR clones was not determined.

Two rounds of multiplex PCR on genomic DNA were used to amplify the TCR beta CDR3 region. The first PCR round used primers specific to each TRBV and TRBJ gene, and the primer sequences were filed in Chinese patent CN105087789A. The second PCR round used universal primers. The Roche High Pure PCR Template Preparation Kit was used to extract genomic DNA from frozen PBMCs. The libraries underwent paired-end sequencing with 151 bp reads on an Illumina HiSeq 3000. The study's own analysis went as follows. Raw reads lacking the multiplex PCR primer sequences were removed with CutAdapt. High-quality paired reads were merged into contigs with PEAR. By alignment to reference sequences, MiXCR assigned TRB V, D and J gene segments to each contig. To remove sequencing errors, CDR3 sequences were clustered according to base quality and sequence similarity. Shannon entropy normalized by the natural log of productive TCR sequence number was used as the measure of diversity. One minus Shannon entropy divided by the natural log of the number of unique clonotypes was used as the definition of clonality. Progression-free survival cut-offs for repertoire metrics were chosen using the Youden index of ROC curves, with analyses run in R 3.5.3. TCRdb reworked the public reads: Q25 trimming with fastp, MiXCR clone assembly, productive beta chains retained. Rows are combined by CDR3 protein, so each entry shows the most common genes and DNA. The V and J calls come from TCRdb's annotation, not from the publication. Present in this sample are around 28,000 distinct CDR3 sequences, 40% to 55% of which were seen just once. 16% of the sample goes to the ten largest clones.

The CDR1 and CDR2 encoded by the germline V gene are KGHSH and LQKENI. Trimming takes 2 bases from V and 1 base from J, and the germline ends sit 5 bases apart. The CDR3 sequence holds 13 residues, the cysteine and phenylalanine included. Only CDR3 DNA remains: 39 bases, in frame from the first base. The specimen comprised PBMCs, sampled before or after stereotactic body radiation therapy (not recorded which). Rearrangement joined TRBV18 to TRBJ1-2, with no reliable assignment of the D segment. The receptor comes from a donor over 45 with non-small cell lung cancer. Here is the DNA: TGTGCCAGCTCACCAACCGATAACTATGGCTACACCTTC. It specifies CASSPTDNYGYTF.